Reported below is one T cell receptor beta chain. This record comes from a study of cytomegalovirus exposure and HLA in healthy donors. The PCR was carried out with 60 Vbeta primers and 13 Jbeta primers. Measured with immunoSEQ multiplex PCR; TCRdb has only the in-frame clones, and not every one. Its listing shows around 210,000 clones. The CDR3 is made up of 13 amino acids. V dropped 6 bases and J dropped 1 base, with 7 bases sitting between them. Germline-derived CDR1 and CDR2 are MNHEY and SMNVEV (reference sequence). This sequence was found in a woman aged 25 to 39 in good health and CMV-seropositive. The sequenced sample consisted of PBMCs. The V gene is TRBV27, the J gene TRBJ1-5; D not certain. DNA for the CDR3: TGTGCCAGCAGGGGCCGGAGCAATCAGCCCCAGCATTTT. Translated: CASRGRSNQPQHF.